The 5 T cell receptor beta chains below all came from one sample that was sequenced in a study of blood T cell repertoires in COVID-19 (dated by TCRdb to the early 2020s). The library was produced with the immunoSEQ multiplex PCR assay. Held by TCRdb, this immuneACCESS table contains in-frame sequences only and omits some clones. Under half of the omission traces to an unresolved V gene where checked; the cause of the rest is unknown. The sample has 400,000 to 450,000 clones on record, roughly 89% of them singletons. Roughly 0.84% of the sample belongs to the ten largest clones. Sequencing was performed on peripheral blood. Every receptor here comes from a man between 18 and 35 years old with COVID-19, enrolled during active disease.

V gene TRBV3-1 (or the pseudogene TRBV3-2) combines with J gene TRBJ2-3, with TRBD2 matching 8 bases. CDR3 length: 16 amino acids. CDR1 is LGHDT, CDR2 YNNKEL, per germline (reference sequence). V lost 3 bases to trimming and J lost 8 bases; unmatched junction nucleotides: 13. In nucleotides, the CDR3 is TGTGCCAGCAGCCATCCGGGGGGGCCCACCCACCGTACGCAGTATTTT. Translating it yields CASSHPGGPTHRTQYF.

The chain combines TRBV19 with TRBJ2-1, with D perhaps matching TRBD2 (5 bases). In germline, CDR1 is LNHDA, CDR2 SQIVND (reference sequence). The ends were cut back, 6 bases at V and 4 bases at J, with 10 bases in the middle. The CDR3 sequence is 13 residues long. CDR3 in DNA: TGTGCCAGTAGGACCGGGGTTTACAATGAGCAGTTCTTC. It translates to CASRTGVYNEQFF. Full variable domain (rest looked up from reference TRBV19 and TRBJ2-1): DGGITQSPKYLFRKEGQNVTLSCEQNLNHDAMYWYRQDPGQGLRLIYYSQIVNDFQKGDIAEGYSVSREKKESFPLTVTSAQKNPTAFYLCASRTGVYNEQFFGPGTRLTVL.

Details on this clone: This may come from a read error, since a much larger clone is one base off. Here the CDR3 reads CASSETSGSTDTQYF. The CDR3, as DNA: TGTGCCAGCAGTGAGACTAGCGGTAGCACAGATACGCAGTATTTT. The chain has TRBV2 and TRBJ2-3; TRBD2 agrees at 9 bases. In germline, CDR1 is SNHLY, CDR2 FYNNEI. The CDR3 sequence is 15 residues long. Trimming took 3 bases from V and 0 from J; bases not matched to a gene: 1.

The CDR3 DNA reads TGTGCCACCAGCAAATCGGAGGGGTCCACCGGGGAGCTGTTTTTT. Protein sequence: CATSKSEGSTGELFF. The chain is built from TRBV15 and TRBJ2-2, with D possibly TRBD2 on 6 matching bases. V lost 4 bases to trimming and J lost 4 bases, with 13 bases between them. Germline V gene sequence: CDR1 LNHNV, CDR2 YYDKDF (reference sequence). The length of the CDR3 is 15 residues.

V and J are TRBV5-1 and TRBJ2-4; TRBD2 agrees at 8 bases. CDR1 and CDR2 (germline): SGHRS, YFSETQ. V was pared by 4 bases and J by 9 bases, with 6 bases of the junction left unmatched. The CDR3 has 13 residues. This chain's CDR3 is CASSPRGGRIQYF. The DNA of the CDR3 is TGCGCCAGCAGCCCCCGGGGGGGACGCATTCAGTACTTC.